These T cell receptor beta chains were read from a single sample in a study of blood T cells in healthy people across ages. One entry per CDR3 protein, called by TCRdb with MiXCR from the 5' RACE reads. The table includes about 500,000 distinct CDR3 sequences, less than 25% detected once. These data were likewise used in another study, on T cells of mothers and their children.

The sample was blood. Receptors originate from a boy between 5 and 17 years old in good health. Each CDR3 is given with its conserved first and last residue. A D gene is named only where the DNA matches it firmly.

j_call,d_call,v_call,cdr3_aa
TRBJ2-5,NA,TRBV5-1,CASSLWTVQETQYF
TRBJ2-7,NA,TRBV11-2,CASSLDTGAYEQYF
TRBJ2-7,TRBD2,TRBV30,CAWSDGLAVTYEQYF
TRBJ2-1,NA,TRBV6-5,CASSRLSSYNEQFF
TRBJ2-2,NA,TRBV12-3/TRBV12-4,CASSFSGGELFF
TRBJ2-5,NA,TRBV7-9,CASSLGSLVETQYF
TRBJ2-5,TRBD1,TRBV20-1,CSAGRDSQVEETQYF
TRBJ2-7,TRBD2,TRBV7-2,CASSSASGSHSSYEQYF
TRBJ2-4,TRBD1,TRBV29-1,CSVGTGNIQYF
TRBJ2-5,NA,TRBV7-8,CASSRLGTLQTQYF
NA,NA,TRBV28,CASSFSGRDEQFF
TRBJ1-5,TRBD1,TRBV7-2,CASSHGQGHSNQPQHF
TRBJ2-2,NA,TRBV7-3,CASSPTSGLIANTGELFF